A single sample is the source of the 23 T cell receptor beta chains below, sequenced in a study of blood T cell repertoires in COVID-19 (dated by TCRdb to the early 2020s). Library method: the immunoSEQ multiplex PCR assay. The immuneACCESS repertoire file appears here via TCRdb, limited to in-frame rearrangements. These files lack a portion of the clones; in checked studies, under half of the deficit traces to unresolved V genes, and the cause of the others is not known. The sample has a few hundred thousand clones on record, over 75% of them singletons. In total, the top ten clones hold about 5% of the sample. The sample comprised PBMCs or T cells enriched from blood (not recorded which). The receptor source for this set is a man aged 30 to 39 who had recovered from COVID-19.

This clone occurred a few times. The chain is built from TRBV6-5 and TRBJ1-5; TRBD1 matches at 7 bases. Germline V gene sequence: CDR1 MNHEY, CDR2 SVGAGI. Germline trimming cut 8 bases from V and 6 bases from J; bases unmatched to any gene: 7. This CDR3 has 13 residues. The CDR3 spells CASHRQGRQPQHF. The CDR3 DNA is TGTGCCAGCCATAGACAGGGCCGTCAGCCCCAGCATTTT.

Only a few counts were recorded for this clone. This chain joins TRBV7-9 and TRBJ1-5; D gene uncertain. The CDR3 runs 13 residues. V gave up 2 bases and J gave up 7 bases, with 9 bases separating them. In germline, CDR1 is SEHNR, CDR2 FQNEAQ (reference sequence). The CDR3 nucleotides read TGTGCCAGCAGCTTATACCGCGGACAGCCCCAGCATTTT. Protein: CASSLYRGQPQHF.

With regard to this clone: The sample contains more than one DNA sequence encoding this CDR3. The chain has TRBV5-1 and TRBJ1-2; tentatively, D is TRBD1 (6 bases). Germline V gene sequence: CDR1 SGHRS, CDR2 YFSETQ. V was clipped by 0 bases and J by 3 bases, with 9 bases between them. The CDR3 length is 14 residues. The CDR3 loop is CASSLARGDYGYTF. The CDR3 nucleotides are TGCGCCAGCAGCTTGGCCAGGGGAGACTATGGCTACACCTTC.

This clone was picked up one time. The rearrangement joins TRBV15 to TRBJ2-3; perhaps TRBD1 as D (6 bases). Germline CDR1 reads LNHNV; CDR2 reads YYDKDF (reference sequence). Trimming removed 1 base from V and 2 bases from J, with 7 bases in between. The CDR3 sequence is 14 residues long. The CDR3 protein is CATSRGDTTDTQYF. The DNA of the CDR3 is TGTGCCACCAGCAGAGGGGACACCACAGATACGCAGTATTTT.

This clone has a handful of counts. The chain couples TRBV7-8 to TRBJ2-5; D is possibly TRBD1 (5 bases). Germline lookup yields CDR1 SGHVS and CDR2 FQNEAQ. The CDR3 runs to 15 residues. The V end lost 2 bases, the J end lost 0 bases, and 10 bases lay between the germline ends. The CDR3 DNA is TGTGCCAGCAGCTTATGGGGCAGCCACCAAGAGACCCAGTACTTC. This encodes CASSLWGSHQETQYF.

The chain links TRBV5-1 to TRBJ1-1; D uncertain. The V end lost 4 bases, the J end lost 7 bases, and 11 bases lay between the germline ends. The CDR3 covers 12 residues. Germline V gene sequence: CDR1 SGHRS, CDR2 YFSETQ. The CDR3 nucleotides are TGCGCCAGCAGCAGACGCGGGTTTGAAGCTTTCTTT. This sequence encodes CASSRRGFEAFF.

The rearrangement links TRBV9 to TRBJ1-5; D is possibly TRBD1 (5 bases). Trimming stripped 4 bases from V and 1 base from J, with 12 bases between. This CDR3 region has 15 residues. Germline V lookup: CDR1 SGDLS, CDR2 YYNGEE. Here the CDR3 reads CASSLTWGSNQPQHF. The CDR3 coding sequence is TGTGCCAGCAGCTTAACGTGGGGCAGCAATCAGCCCCAGCATTTT.

The V call is TRBV6-5, the J call TRBJ2-7; D is unclear. The germline gives CDR1 MNHEY, CDR2 SVGAGI. Trimming removed 8 bases at V and 2 bases at J, with 13 bases between. CDR3 size: 13 residues. The CDR3 sequence: CASGARPTYEQYF. In nucleotides, the CDR3 is TGTGCCAGCGGCGCTAGGCCTACCTACGAGCAGTACTTC.

The rearrangement uses TRBV30 and TRBJ2-1, with 13 bases identical to TRBD2. The CDR3 length is 14 residues. The germline gives CDR1 GTSNPN, CDR2 SVGIG (reference sequence). V was clipped by 3 bases and J by 12 bases; unmatched bases: 8. CDR3 nucleotides: TGTGCCTGGAGGCCTATTACTAGCGGGGGGGGGCAGTTCTTC. It encodes CAWRPITSGGGQFF.

V usage is TRBV7-9 and J usage is TRBJ1-4, with 8 nucleotides matching TRBD1. The CDR3 sequence is 16 residues long. The germline gives CDR1 SEHNR, CDR2 FQNEAQ (reference sequence). V was pared by 5 bases and J by 3 bases, with 8 bases of the junction left unmatched. The CDR3 here is CASSRRSTGANEKLFF. Written as DNA, the CDR3 is TGTGCCAGCAGCCGACGCTCGACAGGGGCTAATGAAAAACTGTTTTTT.

The chain has TRBV30 and TRBJ1-2, with 10 bases matching TRBD1. CDR1 GTSNPN and CDR2 SVGIG come from the germline V gene (reference sequence). The CDR3 is 13 residues long. The V and J ends lost 5 bases and 4 bases, in that order; junction bases with no gene match: 4. The chain's CDR3 is CAWWDRGIYGYTF. CDR3 nucleotide sequence: TGTGCCTGGTGGGACAGGGGAATCTATGGCTACACCTTC.

This sequence joins TRBV11-2 and TRBJ1-2; D possibly corresponds to TRBD1 (6 bases). In germline, CDR1 is SGHAT, CDR2 FQNNGV. The CDR3 spans 13 residues. Trimming took off 5 bases at V and 4 bases at J, with 11 bases between the two ends. CDR3 coding DNA: TGTGCCAGCAGCCCCGGACAGATCTATGGCTACACCTTC. Translation gives CASSPGQIYGYTF. The variable domain in full, with the rest retrieved from reference TRBV11-2 and TRBJ1-2, is EAGVAQSPRYKIIEKRQSVAFWCNPISGHATLYWYQQILGQGPKLLIQFQNNGVVDDSQLPKDRFSAERLKGVDSTLKIQPAKLEDSAVYLCASSPGQIYGYTFGSGTRLTVV.

J is TRBJ1-1 and V is TRBV19; D gene ambiguous. The CDR3 spans 14 residues. The germline V gene encodes CDR1 LNHDA and CDR2 SQIVND (reference sequence). Between the trimmed V and J ends, which lost 3 bases and 0 bases, there was a span of 8 bases. The DNA of the CDR3 is TGTGCCAGTAGTATCCGGGAATTGAACACTGAAGCTTTCTTT. Its translation is CASSIRELNTEAFF.

This chain joins TRBV10-3 and TRBJ2-3; 8 bases match TRBD1. V lost 4 bases to trimming and J lost 1 base; unmatched junction nucleotides: 10. The CDR3 length is 17 residues. The germline gives CDR1 ENHRY, CDR2 SYGVKD. The CDR3 nucleotides read TGTGCCATCAGTGGAAGGACAGGGACCTCGGGCACAGATACGCAGTATTTT. Translation gives CAISGRTGTSGTDTQYF.

The chain uses TRBV5-5 and TRBJ2-1, with 9 bases matching TRBD1. The ends lost 4 bases at V and 8 bases at J; junction bases unmatched: 10. The V gene's germline CDR1 is SGHKS and CDR2 YYEKEE (reference sequence). The CDR3 extends over 15 amino acids. Here the CDR3 DNA reads TGTGCCAGCAGCAAAGGACAGGGGATTGGCTATGAGCAGTTCTTC. Protein product: CASSKGQGIGYEQFF.

The rearrangement uses TRBV11-1 and TRBJ1-5, with 10 bases aligning to TRBD1. Germline values: CDR1 SGHAT, CDR2 FQDESV (reference sequence). There are 16 residues in the CDR3. The V and J ends lost 6 bases and 5 bases, in that order; junction bases with no gene match: 10. The DNA of the CDR3 is TGTGCCAGCAGTTGGGACAGGGGTAACACTCATCAGCCCCAGCATTTT. Amino acid sequence: CASSWDRGNTHQPQHF.

The chain is built from TRBV5-1 and TRBJ2-5, with TRBD1 matching over 8 bases. Trimming took 2 bases from V and 4 from J; bases not matched to a gene: 16. This CDR3 is built from 18 residues. Germline V gene data show CDR1 as SGHRS and CDR2 as YFSETQ. As DNA, the CDR3 is TGCGCCAGCAGCTTCGGCGACAGGGGAGGTTTTAGAGGAGAGACCCAGTACTTC. As protein: CASSFGDRGGFRGETQYF.

This clone was recorded only once. V gene TRBV3-1 (or the pseudogene TRBV3-2) combines with J gene TRBJ1-5, with a possible D match to TRBD1 (6 bases). Germline V gene data show CDR1 as LGHDT and CDR2 as YNNKEL (reference sequence). The CDR3 runs 18 residues. V shed 0 bases and J shed 5 bases, with 20 bases lying between them. CDR3 residues: CASSQEGQGHPGHQPQHF. For the CDR3, the DNA is TGTGCCAGCAGCCAAGAGGGGCAGGGGCATCCGGGCCATCAGCCCCAGCATTTT.

The chain joins TRBV11-2 to TRBJ2-1; D is ambiguous. Germline loops: CDR1 SGHAT, CDR2 FQNNGV. CDR3 length: 15 amino acids. The V end lost 0 bases, the J end lost 3 bases, and 9 bases lay between the germline ends. The CDR3, as DNA: TGTGCCAGCAGCTTAGAACGCAACTTCTACAATGAGCAGTTCTTC. Amino acids: CASSLERNFYNEQFF.

The chain links TRBV11-2 to TRBJ2-2, with D possibly being TRBD2 (6 bases). Looked up from germline, CDR1 is SGHAT and CDR2 is FQNNGV. Deletions cut 1 base from V and 3 bases from J, with 12 bases between. The CDR3 spans 16 residues. CDR3 in amino acids: CASSLVAGFYTGELFF. The CDR3 bases are TGTGCCAGCAGCTTAGTGGCGGGGTTTTACACCGGGGAGCTGTTTTTT.

The chain recombines TRBV7-9 with TRBJ2-7, with D perhaps matching TRBD2 (7 bases). V dropped 7 bases and J dropped 6 bases, with 16 bases sitting between them. The CDR3 spans 13 residues. Germline CDR1 and CDR2: SEHNR and FQNEAQ (reference sequence). CDR3 loop: CASTRDGGLEQYF. The CDR3 DNA reads as TGTGCCAGCACCCGAGACGGGGGGCTCGAGCAGTACTTC.

The chain couples TRBV19 to TRBJ2-2, with D perhaps matching TRBD1 (6 bases). Germline V lookup: CDR1 LNHDA, CDR2 SQIVND (reference sequence). With 4 bases removed from V and 4 bases from J, the gap between germline ends came to 16 bases. There are 16 residues in the CDR3. The CDR3 spells CASSTPWDILTGELFF. CDR3 coding DNA: TGTGCCAGTAGTACCCCGTGGGACATCCTCACCGGGGAGCTGTTTTTT.

The rearrangement links TRBV19 to TRBJ1-5; 9 nucleotides agree with TRBD1. Germline assignment: CDR1 LNHDA and CDR2 SQIVND (reference sequence). Losses at the gene ends were 6 bases for V and 6 bases for J; bases not matched to a gene: 6. This CDR3 region has 14 residues. In DNA form, the CDR3 reads TGTGCCAGTAGACCTGGACAGGGGTTTCAGCCCCAGCATTTT. Its protein is CASRPGQGFQPQHF.